This T cell receptor beta chain appears in the sequencing data of a study of T cell clones after liver transplantation. The wider study: TCRbeta sequencing after a pre-transplant mixed lymphocyte reaction identified graft-donor-reactive clones, later tracked in post-transplant blood.

This clone was detected only once. Method: immunoSEQ multiplex PCR; TCRdb's copy keeps in-frame clones and lacks some. The sample consists of 93,000 or so clones, around four fifths of them appearing once. V was shortened by 7 bases and J by 1 base, with 14 bases between the two germline ends. This CDR3 spans 15 amino acids. Per the germline V gene, CDR1 is MNHNY and CDR2 is SVGAGI (reference sequence). This receptor was identified in a human patient who received a liver transplant. The graft donor may be the source of some T cells. The sample consisted of CD4+ T cells from blood, taken approximately 50 months after liver transplant. The gene calls are TRBV6-6 and TRBJ1-3; D is ambiguous. This chain's CDR3 is CASTLSMLSGNTIYF. CDR3 sequence (DNA): TGTGCCAGCACCCTAAGTATGCTGTCTGGAAACACCATATATTTT.